These 18 T cell receptor beta chains came from one sample sequenced in a study of cytomegalovirus exposure and HLA in healthy donors (dated 2017 in TCRdb). Library method: the immunoSEQ multiplex PCR assay. The multiplex PCR relied on a mix of 60 forward primers for TCR Vbeta segments and 13 reverse primers for TCR Jbeta segments. Not all clones reach the TCRdb copy of this immuneACCESS table, which keeps in-frame sequences only. Checked studies attribute under half of the gap to unresolved V genes and leave the rest unexplained. This sample has about 200,000 clones in its table, and around 82% of those were observed once. The top ten clonotypes cover less than 3.5% of the sample. Sample: PBMCs. These receptor sequences come from a woman in her twenties or thirties in good health and CMV-seronegative.

The V and J genes are TRBV14 and TRBJ1-1, with D possibly matching TRBD1 (5 bases). This CDR3 has 13 amino acids. CDR1 and CDR2 (germline): SGHDN, FVKESK. The V end was cut by 2 bases, the J end by 8 bases, with 12 bases between. This CDR3 is CASSQHRGTEAFF. For the CDR3, the DNA is TGTGCCAGCAGCCAACACCGCGGGACGGAAGCTTTCTTT.

The chain employs TRBV11-2 and TRBJ2-7; TRBD1 aligns across 7 bases. CDR3 size: 16 residues. The J segment lost 1 base and the V segment lost 1 base, leaving 7 bases of the junction unmatched. CDR1 is SGHAT, CDR2 FQNNGV, per germline. The CDR3 loop reads CASSLVHRGASYEQYF. The CDR3 coding sequence is TGTGCCAGCAGCTTAGTGCACAGGGGCGCATCCTACGAGCAGTACTTC.

Only one count was recorded for this clone. This chain links TRBV19 with TRBJ1-6; TRBD1 aligns across 10 bases. The CDR3 is made up of 13 amino acids. V dropped 7 bases and J dropped 9; count of bases not matched to a gene: 3. The V gene's germline CDR1 is LNHDA and CDR2 SQIVND (reference sequence). CDR3 sequence (DNA): TGTGCCAGTACGGGACAGGGGCCTTCACCCCTCCACTTT. Protein: CASTGQGPSPLHF.

The chain employs TRBV5-1 and TRBJ2-3; TRBD2 aligns across 7 bases. V was clipped by 8 bases and J by 4 bases; unmatched bases: 7. The CDR3 consists of 13 residues. CDR1 SGHRS and CDR2 YFSETQ come from the germline V gene. CDR3 residues: CASRTSRADTQYF. DNA for the CDR3: TGCGCCAGTCGGACTAGTCGGGCAGATACGCAGTATTTT.

The V gene is TRBV27, the J gene TRBJ2-1; 11 bases map to TRBD2. Germline V gives CDR1 MNHEY, CDR2 SMNVEV (reference sequence). The CDR3 length is 15 residues. The V gene end was trimmed by 6 bases and the J gene end by 5 bases; junction bases not matched to a gene: 6. The DNA for the CDR3 is TGTGCCAGCAGGCCTACGGGACTAGCGGACAATGAGCAGTTCTTC. Amino acid sequence: CASRPTGLADNEQFF.

The chain has TRBV5-4 and TRBJ1-2; 8 bases are a match to TRBD1. With V trimmed by 3 bases and J by 3 bases, 4 bases remained unmatched. Germline assignment: CDR1 SGHNT and CDR2 YYREEE (reference sequence). This CDR3 region has 14 residues. The CDR3 DNA sequence: TGTGCCAGCAGCTCGTGGGGACAGGACTATGGCTACACCTTC. Its translation: CASSSWGQDYGYTF.

The V gene is TRBV7-9, the J gene TRBJ2-2; D remains unclear. The length of the CDR3 is 11 residues. V dropped 3 bases and J dropped 8 bases, with 4 bases sitting between them. Germline values: CDR1 SEHNR, CDR2 FQNEAQ (reference sequence). CDR3 amino acids: CASSFRGELFF. The CDR3 DNA is TGTGCCAGCAGCTTTAGAGGGGAGCTGTTTTTT.

This chain connects TRBV27 to TRBJ1-6; no firm D call. CDR1 is MNHEY and CDR2 is SMNVEV in the germline V gene (reference sequence). Trimming took off 5 bases at V and 4 bases at J, with 12 bases between the two ends. This CDR3 contains 15 residues. DNA for the CDR3: TGTGCCAGCAGTGTCGAGAGGCCTTATAATTCACCCCTCCACTTT. Encoded protein: CASSVERPYNSPLHF.

The chain carries TRBV10-3 and TRBJ2-7, with 8 bases lining up with TRBD2. Germline V CDR1 and CDR2: ENHRY, SYGVKD. The CDR3 has 14 amino acids. Trimming cost V 0 bases and J 3 bases; bases outside gene matches: 1. This CDR3 reads CAISESSGDYEQYF. CDR3 in DNA: TGTGCCATCAGTGAGTCTAGCGGGGACTACGAGCAGTACTTC.

The chain couples TRBV25-1 to TRBJ2-7; 7 bases match TRBD1. The junction had 7 bases not matched to a gene; V was cut back by 0 bases and J by 2 bases. Germline V gene sequence: CDR1 MGHDK, CDR2 SYGVNS. There are 16 residues in the CDR3. The CDR3 spells CASSEYWGQPTYEQYF. The CDR3 DNA is TGTGCCAGCAGTGAATATTGGGGACAGCCCACCTACGAGCAGTACTTC.

V usage is TRBV21-1 and J usage is TRBJ2-7; the D call TRBD1 from the table was never checked on the DNA. TRBV21-1 is designated a pseudogene. The CDR3 contains 15 residues. CDR3 sequence reads: CASSKRQDRGYEQYF. CDR3 sequence (DNA): TGTGCCAGCAGTAAACGTCAGGACAGGGGCTACGAGCAGTACTTC.

The genes are TRBV9 and TRBJ1-6, with TRBD1 matching 9 bases. Germline V CDR1 and CDR2: SGDLS, YYNGEE. V gave up 1 base and J gave up 9 bases; unmatched junction bases: 11. This CDR3 region has 17 residues. The CDR3, as DNA: TGTGCCAGCAGCGTATCGGGACAGGGTGGAGTAAGTTCACCCCTCCACTTT. Translation: CASSVSGQGGVSSPLHF.

This chain joins TRBV6-1 and TRBJ2-7; TRBD2 matches 11 bases. Per germline, CDR1 MNHNS and CDR2 SASEGT. The CDR3 contains 15 residues. V lost 6 bases, J lost 6 bases, and 10 bases stayed unmatched. The CDR3 coding sequence is TGTGCCAGCAGCCCACCGGGACTAGCGGAAGCCGAGCAGTACTTC. Protein: CASSPPGLAEAEQYF.

Only a few counts were recorded for this clone. This CDR3 is also generated by other DNA sequences in the sample. The rearrangement uses TRBV6-1 and TRBJ2-1; D unclear. The germline V and J ends were trimmed by 3 bases and 0 bases, with 3 bases remaining between them. This CDR3 spans 13 amino acids. The V gene's germline CDR1 is MNHNS and CDR2 SASEGT. DNA for the CDR3: TGTGCCAGCAGTGACTTCTCCTACAATGAGCAGTTCTTC. Translation gives CASSDFSYNEQFF.

The V call is TRBV5-1, the J call TRBJ2-2; D possibly corresponds to TRBD2 (6 bases). The CDR3 extends over 15 amino acids. CDR1 is SGHRS, CDR2 YFSETQ, per germline. Trimming stripped 7 bases from V and 4 bases from J, with 17 bases between. For the CDR3, the DNA is TGCGCCAGCGCAGGGTCGCGGGGCGGCACCGGGGAGCTGTTTTTT. This translates into CASAGSRGGTGELFF.

The V call is TRBV6-5, the J call TRBJ2-5, with 8 bases lining up with TRBD1. CDR3 length: 15 residues. Germline V gene sequence: CDR1 MNHEY, CDR2 SVGAGI. V lost 8 bases, J lost 2 bases, and 10 bases stayed unmatched. The CDR3 nucleotides are TGTGCCAGCGGAGACAGGGGCGAACTTCAAGAGACCCAGTACTTC. It codes for CASGDRGELQETQYF.

The J gene is TRBJ2-2, the V gene TRBV19, with 11 bases lining up with TRBD1. V gave up 4 bases and J gave up 2 bases; unmatched junction bases: 9. The CDR3 runs to 18 residues. Germline assignment: CDR1 LNHDA and CDR2 SQIVND (reference sequence). Written as DNA, the CDR3 is TGTGCCAGTAGTACGGACAGGGGGCCCTTCCTTAACACCGGGGAGCTGTTTTTT. Amino acid sequence: CASSTDRGPFLNTGELFF.

This chain joins TRBV2 and TRBJ1-1; 9 bases are shared with TRBD1. The germline gives CDR1 SNHLY, CDR2 FYNNEI. The V gene end was trimmed by 3 bases and the J gene end by 6 bases; junction bases not matched to a gene: 8. The CDR3 covers 15 residues. In nucleotides, the CDR3 is TGTGCCAGCAGTGACCTACAGGGGGCCTTCGCTGAAGCTTTCTTT. Its protein product is CASSDLQGAFAEAFF.